The 19 T cell receptor beta chains listed next were all sequenced from one sample in a study of T cell responses to AZD1222 COVID-19 vaccine. Sequencing used immunoSEQ multiplex PCR; TCRdb keeps in-frame clones, though not all of them. The sample contains over 25,000 clones, 78% of which appear only once. The specimen was peripheral blood, collected on day 0 of AZD1222 vaccination. The receptors stem from an adult in good health.

V is TRBV29-1 and J is TRBJ1-1; unclear D gene. CDR3 length equals 11 residues. V lost 5 bases and J lost 4, with 8 bases in between. Per the germline V gene, CDR1 is SQVTM and CDR2 is ANQGSEA. As DNA, the CDR3 is TGCAGCGTTTTAACCCGCACTGAAGCTTTCTTT. Translated, it gives CSVLTRTEAFF.

The chain recombines TRBV9 with TRBJ2-2, with 12 bases lining up with TRBD2. The germline gives CDR1 SGDLS, CDR2 YYNGEE. J gave up 5 bases and V 4 bases, and 3 bases lay outside the gene matches. The CDR3 totals 15 residues. As DNA, the CDR3 is TGTGCCAGCAGCCGGACTAGCGGGGCGACCGGGGAGCTGTTTTTT. This encodes CASSRTSGATGELFF.

This clone was recorded a few times. This chain links TRBV29-1 with TRBJ1-2; maybe TRBD1 (5 bases). Trimming removed 4 bases from V and 6 bases from J, with 9 bases in between. CDR1 SQVTM and CDR2 ANQGSEA come from the germline V gene. The CDR3 contains 11 residues. CDR3 amino acids: CSVGWGNGYTF. CDR3 DNA sequence: TGCAGCGTTGGATGGGGGAATGGCTACACCTTC.

This sequence joins TRBV7-2 and TRBJ2-1; weak D call: TRBD2 (5 bases). V lost 5 bases to trimming and J lost 0 bases, with 14 bases between them. This CDR3 region has 16 residues. Germline lookup yields CDR1 SGHTA and CDR2 FQGNSA. The CDR3 region is CASSIRMGSSYNEQFF. CDR3 sequence (DNA): TGTGCCAGCAGCATTAGAATGGGGAGCTCCTACAATGAGCAGTTCTTC.

V and J are TRBV28 and TRBJ2-3, with TRBD1 matching over 8 bases. The germline V gene encodes CDR1 MDHEN and CDR2 SYDVKM. Trimming removed 3 bases from V and 3 bases from J; junction bases left unmatched: 2. There are 14 residues in the CDR3. The CDR3 sequence: CASSLQGATDTQYF. The CDR3 DNA sequence: TGTGCCAGCAGTTTGCAGGGGGCAACAGATACGCAGTATTTT.

The rearrangement joins TRBV5-6 to TRBJ2-7, with D maybe TRBD1 (7 bases). The CDR3 is 15 residues long. V lost 0 bases and J 2 bases, leaving 12 bases between the germline ends. Germline CDR1 reads SGHDT; CDR2 reads YYEEEE. CDR3 sequence: CASSLAAGQTYEQYV. The CDR3 coding sequence is TGTGCCAGCAGCTTGGCGGCGGGACAGACCTACGAGCAGTACGTC.

This rearrangement joins TRBV2 to TRBJ1-4, with TRBD1 matching 7 bases. Germline CDR1 reads SNHLY; CDR2 reads FYNNEI. The V segment lost 6 bases and the J segment 1 base; nucleotides outside the gene matches: 2. The CDR3 covers 14 residues. In DNA, the CDR3 is TGTGCCAGCAGAAGACAGGGAACTAATGAAAAACTGTTTTTT. It encodes CASRRQGTNEKLFF.

The chain has TRBV11-2 and TRBJ1-2, with TRBD1 matching over 11 bases. V trimming: 0 bases; J trimming: 7 bases; junction bases outside the gene matches: 10. The CDR3 runs to 17 residues. Germline CDR1 is SGHAT and CDR2 is FQNNGV. CDR3 amino acids: CASSLDYRTGGSGGYTF. In DNA form, the CDR3 reads TGTGCCAGCAGCTTAGATTATAGGACAGGGGGCAGCGGTGGCTACACCTTC.

The V call is TRBV5-8, the J call TRBJ1-3; maybe TRBD1 (5 bases). Trimming took 3 bases from V and 2 from J, leaving 9 bases between them. The length of the CDR3 is 14 residues. Germline-derived CDR1 and CDR2 are SGHTS and YDEGEE. The CDR3 reads CASSWGVAGNTIYF. The CDR3 DNA reads TGTGCCAGCAGCTGGGGGGTCGCTGGAAACACCATATATTTT.

J is TRBJ1-2 and V is TRBV12-5; TRBD1 is a possible D gene (5 bases). Germline V CDR1 and CDR2: LGHNT, FRNRAP. The CDR3 is 12 amino acids. V shed 1 base and J shed 13 bases, with 13 bases lying between them. The CDR3 here is CASGLGQGRGTF. As DNA, the CDR3 is TGTGCTAGTGGTTTGGGGCAGGGTAGGGGCACCTTC.

V and J are TRBV6-5 and TRBJ1-6; D not certain. This CDR3 comprises 14 residues. Trimming left V 4 bases short and J 8 bases short, with 12 bases between. Per germline, CDR1 MNHEY and CDR2 SVGAGI. The CDR3 bases are TGTGCCAGCAGTTTATTGATTGGAGATTCACCCCTCCACTTT. Translated: CASSLLIGDSPLHF.

Only a few counts were recorded for this clone. The chain joins TRBV4-1 to TRBJ1-1, with a tentative D call TRBD1 (5 bases). The germline CDR1 and CDR2 sequences are MGHRA and YSYEKL. CDR3 length equals 16 residues. V lost 4 bases to trimming and J lost 0 bases, with 15 bases between them. The CDR3 DNA reads TGCGCCAGCAGCCCCATAGGGAGGACAATGAACACTGAAGCTTTCTTT. As protein: CASSPIGRTMNTEAFF.

V is TRBV6-5 and J is TRBJ1-3, with D possibly matching TRBD1 (5 bases). The CDR3 runs to 15 residues. Trimming shortened V by 3 bases and J by 8 bases, and 17 bases separated the two germline ends. Germline CDR1 is MNHEY and CDR2 is SVGAGI. In DNA, the CDR3 is TGTGCCAGCAGTTATTCAGGGAGACTTGGGGACACCATATATTTT. Translation gives CASSYSGRLGDTIYF.

This clone was seen just once. The V and J genes are TRBV5-6 and TRBJ1-2; D not certain. Germline-derived CDR1 and CDR2 are SGHDT and YYEEEE. V lost 2 bases, J lost 8 bases, and 13 bases lay in between. The CDR3 spans 13 residues. This CDR3 is CASSFSQLGGYTF. The CDR3 region has the DNA TGTGCCAGCAGCTTCTCACAGTTGGGCGGCTACACCTTC.

The V and J genes are TRBV27 and TRBJ2-7; D not certain. Trimming removed 0 bases from V and 0 bases from J, with 6 bases in between. Looked up from germline, CDR1 is MNHEY and CDR2 is SMNVEV (reference sequence). The CDR3 has 14 amino acids. The CDR3, as DNA: TGTGCCAGCAGTTTATCGTTCAGCTCCTACGAGCAGTACTTC. This encodes CASSLSFSSYEQYF.

The chain combines TRBV7-2 with TRBJ2-1; either TRBD1 or TRBD2 may fit D (5 bases each). Per germline, CDR1 SGHTA and CDR2 FQGNSA. CDR3 size: 15 residues. V lost 5 bases, J lost 4 bases, and 15 bases lay in between. CDR3 bases: TGTGCCAGCAGCCCAGATCCGGGACCATACAATGAGCAGTTCTTC. Its translation is CASSPDPGPYNEQFF. Based on the CDR3 plus reference TRBV7-2 and TRBJ2-1, the full variable domain is GAGVSQSPSNKVTEKGKDVELRCDPISGHTALYWYRQSLGQGLEFLIYFQGNSAPDKSGLPSDRFSAERTGGSVSTLTIQRTQQEDSAVYLCASSPDPGPYNEQFFGPGTRLTVL.

The J gene is TRBJ1-2, the V gene TRBV7-8, with D unresolved. The V gene's germline CDR1 is SGHVS and CDR2 FQNEAQ. V lost 1 base and J 8 bases, leaving 14 bases between the germline ends. The CDR3 sequence is 14 residues long. The chain's CDR3 is CASSLGGARWGYTF. CDR3 nucleotide sequence: TGTGCCAGCAGCTTAGGCGGTGCCCGCTGGGGCTACACCTTC.

The chain is built from TRBV7-2 and TRBJ2-3; D not certain. V lost 1 base and J 7 bases, leaving 6 bases between the germline ends. Germline values: CDR1 SGHTA, CDR2 FQGNSA. This CDR3 spans 12 amino acids. CDR3 coding DNA: TGTGCCAGCAGCTTAGTAACGTATACGCAGTATTTT. Translating it yields CASSLVTYTQYF.

The CDR3 is CATRFQRGNTEAFF. CDR3 sequence (DNA): TGTGCCACCAGGTTTCAGAGGGGGAACACTGAAGCTTTCTTT. The gene calls are TRBV24-1 and TRBJ1-1; a weak D match, TRBD1 (5 bases). The CDR3 is 14 amino acids. V was trimmed by 7 bases and J by 1 base, leaving 12 bases between them. CDR1 is KGHDR, CDR2 SFDVKD, per germline.